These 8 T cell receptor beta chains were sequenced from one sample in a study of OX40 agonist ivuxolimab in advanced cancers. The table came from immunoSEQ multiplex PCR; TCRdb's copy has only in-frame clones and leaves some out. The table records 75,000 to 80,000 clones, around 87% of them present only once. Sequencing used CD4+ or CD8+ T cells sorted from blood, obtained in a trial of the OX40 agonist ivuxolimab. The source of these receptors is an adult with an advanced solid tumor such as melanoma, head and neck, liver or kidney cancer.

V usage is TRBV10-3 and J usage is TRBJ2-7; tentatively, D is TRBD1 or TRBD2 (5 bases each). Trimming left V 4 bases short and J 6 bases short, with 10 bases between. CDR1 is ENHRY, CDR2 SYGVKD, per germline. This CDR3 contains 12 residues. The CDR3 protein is CAISGGTVEQYF. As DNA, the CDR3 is TGTGCCATCAGTGGAGGGACCGTCGAGCAGTACTTC.

CDR3 in amino acids: CSVPSQGANEQFF. CDR3 DNA sequence: TGCAGCGTCCCCTCCCAGGGGGCTAATGAGCAGTTCTTC. V is TRBV29-1 and J is TRBJ2-1; 8 bases are shared with TRBD1. Germline V gene lookup returns CDR1 SQVTM and CDR2 ANQGSEA. The J segment lost 7 bases and the V segment lost 6 bases, leaving 8 bases of the junction unmatched. CDR3 length equals 13 residues.

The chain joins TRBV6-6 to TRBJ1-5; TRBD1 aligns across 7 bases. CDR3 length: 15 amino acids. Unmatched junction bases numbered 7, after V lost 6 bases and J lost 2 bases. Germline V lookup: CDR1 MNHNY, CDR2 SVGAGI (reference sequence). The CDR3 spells CASRTDRRGNQPQHF. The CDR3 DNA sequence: TGTGCCAGCAGGACGGACAGGAGGGGCAATCAGCCCCAGCATTTT.

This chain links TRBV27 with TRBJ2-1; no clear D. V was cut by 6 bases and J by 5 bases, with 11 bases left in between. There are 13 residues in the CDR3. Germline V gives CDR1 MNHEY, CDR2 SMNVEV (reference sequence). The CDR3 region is CASSAHKNNEQFF. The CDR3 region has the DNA TGTGCCAGCAGCGCTCATAAAAACAATGAGCAGTTCTTC.

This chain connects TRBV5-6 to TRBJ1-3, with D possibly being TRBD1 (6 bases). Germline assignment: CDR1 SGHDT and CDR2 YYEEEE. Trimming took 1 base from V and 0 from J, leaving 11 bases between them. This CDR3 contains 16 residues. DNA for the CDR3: TGTGCCAGCAGCTTGTCGCTGGGGGCCTCTGGAAACACCATATATTTT. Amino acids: CASSLSLGASGNTIYF.

The CDR3 DNA is TGTGCCAGCAGCTCACTCGTTCAGACACCCCTCCACTTT. Translating it yields CASSSLVQTPLHF. J is TRBJ1-6 and V is TRBV14; no clear D gene. Trimming stripped 5 bases from V and 11 bases from J, with 13 bases between. CDR1 is SGHDN, CDR2 FVKESK, per germline. This CDR3 has 13 residues.

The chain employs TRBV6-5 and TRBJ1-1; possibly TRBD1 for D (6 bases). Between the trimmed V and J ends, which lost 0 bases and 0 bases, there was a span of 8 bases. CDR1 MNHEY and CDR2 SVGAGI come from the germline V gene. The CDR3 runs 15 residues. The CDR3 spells CASSYSGGVNTEAFF. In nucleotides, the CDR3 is TGTGCCAGCAGTTACTCGGGGGGCGTGAACACTGAAGCTTTCTTT.

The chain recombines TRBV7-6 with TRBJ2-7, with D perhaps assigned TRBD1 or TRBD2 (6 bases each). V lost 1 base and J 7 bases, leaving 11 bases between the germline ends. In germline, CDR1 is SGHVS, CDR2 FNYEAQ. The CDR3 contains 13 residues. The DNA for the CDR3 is TGTGCCAGCAGCTTAGACCAGGGGAGGGAGCAGTACTTC. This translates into CASSLDQGREQYF.